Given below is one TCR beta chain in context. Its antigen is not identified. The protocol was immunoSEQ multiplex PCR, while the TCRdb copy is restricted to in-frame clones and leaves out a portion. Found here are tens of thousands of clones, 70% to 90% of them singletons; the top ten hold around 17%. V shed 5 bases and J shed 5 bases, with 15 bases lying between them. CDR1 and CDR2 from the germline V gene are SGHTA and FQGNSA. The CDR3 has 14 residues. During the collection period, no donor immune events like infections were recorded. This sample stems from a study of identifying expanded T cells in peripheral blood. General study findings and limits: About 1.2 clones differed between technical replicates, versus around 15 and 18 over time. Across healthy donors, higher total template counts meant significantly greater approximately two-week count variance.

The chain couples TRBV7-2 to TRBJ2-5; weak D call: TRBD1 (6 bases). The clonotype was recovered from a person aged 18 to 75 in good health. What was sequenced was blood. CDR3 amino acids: CASSPQQGSETQYF. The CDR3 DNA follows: TGTGCCAGCAGCCCACAACAGGGATCCGAGACCCAGTACTTC.